This T cell receptor (beta chain) was profiled in a study of blood T cells in healthy people across ages. Study-wide results and caveats: Naive T cell percentage and TCR beta diversity correlated strongly.

In this sample, this clonotype turned up a few times. Antigen unknown. An end of the junction differs from the germline gene, which may be a read error. The CDR3 covers 13 residues. Looked up from germline, CDR1 is SQVTM and CDR2 is ANQGSEA. Primed by a sample-barcoded 5' primer and a J-beta primer mix, a second PCR proceeded for 7 to 11 cycles. TCRdb analysed the 5' RACE reads with MiXCR anew, one entry per CDR3 protein. Of 550,000 to 750,000 distinct CDR3 sequences in the sample, about 21% were seen once. The source is a man between 65 and 85 years old in good health. Sequencing used blood. The chain has TRBV29-1 and TRBJ2-1, with D maybe TRBD2 (5 bases). In DNA form, the CDR3 reads TGCAGCGTTGGGGGTTTGGGAGCGAATGAACAGTTCTTC. Translating it yields CSVGGLGANEQFF.